The T cell receptor beta chain under discussion was sequenced for a study of T-cell memory formation after mild COVID-19. Study results and caveats: The main location of contracting CD4+ clones was CM and EM, and that of contracting CD8+ clones was EMRA.

Regarding this clonotype: What it binds is unknown.

UMIs and sample barcodes were carried by the TCR alpha and TCR beta cDNA libraries that 5'RACE produced using constant-segment primers. A single record per CDR3 protein comes from TCRdb applying MiXCR to the 5' RACE reads. The sample records about 400,000 distinct CDR3 sequences, 23% being singletons. Germline CDR1 and CDR2: MRHNA and SNTAGT. CDR3 length: 16 residues. V was clipped by 5 bases and J by 4 bases; unmatched bases: 9. V and J are TRBV6-4 and TRBJ2-1; 9 nucleotides match TRBD2. The sequencing sample was made of PBMCs or a T cell subset sorted from them (not recorded which). The sequence was collected from an adult woman who had mild COVID-19 (a few samples of this study predate the infection). Cell type and time point are not known. CDR3: CASSPTARGGYNEQFF. The CDR3 DNA is TGTGCCAGCAGTCCGACTGCGCGGGGGGGGTACAATGAGCAGTTCTTC.